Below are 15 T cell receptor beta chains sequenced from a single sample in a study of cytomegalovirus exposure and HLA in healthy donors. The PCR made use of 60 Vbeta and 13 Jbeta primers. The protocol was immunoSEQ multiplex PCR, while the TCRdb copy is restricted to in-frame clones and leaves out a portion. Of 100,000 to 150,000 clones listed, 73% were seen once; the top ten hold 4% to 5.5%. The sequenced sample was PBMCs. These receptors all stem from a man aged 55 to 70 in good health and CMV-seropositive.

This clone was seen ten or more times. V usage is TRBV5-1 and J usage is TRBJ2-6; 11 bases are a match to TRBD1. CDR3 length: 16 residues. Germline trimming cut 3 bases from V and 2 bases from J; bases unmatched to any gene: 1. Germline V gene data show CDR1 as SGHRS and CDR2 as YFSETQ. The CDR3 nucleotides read TGCGCCAGCAGCTGGACAGGGGGCGCTGGGGCCAACGTCCTGACTTTC. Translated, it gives CASSWTGGAGANVLTF.

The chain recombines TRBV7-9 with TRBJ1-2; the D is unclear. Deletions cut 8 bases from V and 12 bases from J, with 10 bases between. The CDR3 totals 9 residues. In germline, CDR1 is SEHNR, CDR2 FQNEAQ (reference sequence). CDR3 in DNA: TGTGCCAGCGGTAACGGAGACACCTTC. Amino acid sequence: CASGNGDTF.

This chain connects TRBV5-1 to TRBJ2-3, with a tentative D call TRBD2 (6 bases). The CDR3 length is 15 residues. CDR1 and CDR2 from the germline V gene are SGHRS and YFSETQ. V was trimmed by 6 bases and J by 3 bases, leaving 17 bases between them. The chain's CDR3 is CASIPNPTRTDTQYF. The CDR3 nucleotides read TGCGCCAGCATCCCGAACCCGACTAGGACAGATACGCAGTATTTT. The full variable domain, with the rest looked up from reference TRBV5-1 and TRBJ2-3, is KAGVTQTPRYLIKTRGQQVTLSCSPISGHRSVSWYQQTPGQGLQFLFEYFSETQRNKGNFPGRFSGRQFSNSRSEMNVSTLELGDSALYLCASIPNPTRTDTQYFGPGTRLTVL.

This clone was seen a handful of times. The chain's CDR3 is CASSTRGQGNQPQHF. Here the CDR3 DNA reads TGTGCCAGCAGCACCCGAGGACAGGGGAACCAGCCCCAGCATTTT. The rearrangement joins TRBV7-3 to TRBJ1-5, with TRBD1 identical over 9 bases. Germline V gene data show CDR1 as SGHTA and CDR2 as FQGTGA. The CDR3 loop spans 15 amino acids. Trimming removed 5 bases from V and 7 bases from J; junction bases left unmatched: 9.

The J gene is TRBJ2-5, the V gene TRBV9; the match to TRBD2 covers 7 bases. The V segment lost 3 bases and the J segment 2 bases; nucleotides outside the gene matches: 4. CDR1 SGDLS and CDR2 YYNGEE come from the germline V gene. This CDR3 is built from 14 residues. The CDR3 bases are TGTGCCAGCAGCGGGGGGGGTGGGCAAGAGACCCAGTACTTC. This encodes CASSGGGGQETQYF.

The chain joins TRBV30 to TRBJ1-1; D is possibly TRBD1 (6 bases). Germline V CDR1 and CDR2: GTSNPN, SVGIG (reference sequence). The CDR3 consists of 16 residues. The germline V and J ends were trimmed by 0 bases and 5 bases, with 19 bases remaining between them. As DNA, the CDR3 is TGTGCCTGGAGTGTAGCAGTTCGGGGGGCGGAAACTGAAGCTTTCTTT. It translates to CAWSVAVRGAETEAFF.

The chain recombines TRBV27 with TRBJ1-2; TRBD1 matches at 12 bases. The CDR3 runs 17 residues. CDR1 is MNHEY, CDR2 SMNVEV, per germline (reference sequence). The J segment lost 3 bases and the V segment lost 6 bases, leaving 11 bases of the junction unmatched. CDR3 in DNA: TGTGCCAGCAGCTCGTCCCGGGACAGGGGGCTTCACTATGGCTACACCTTC. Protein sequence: CASSSSRDRGLHYGYTF.

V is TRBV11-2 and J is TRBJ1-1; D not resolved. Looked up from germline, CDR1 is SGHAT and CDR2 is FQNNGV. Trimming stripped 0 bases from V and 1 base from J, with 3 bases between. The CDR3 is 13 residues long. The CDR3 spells CASSLEANTEAFF. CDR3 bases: TGTGCCAGCAGCTTAGAGGCGAACACTGAAGCTTTCTTT.

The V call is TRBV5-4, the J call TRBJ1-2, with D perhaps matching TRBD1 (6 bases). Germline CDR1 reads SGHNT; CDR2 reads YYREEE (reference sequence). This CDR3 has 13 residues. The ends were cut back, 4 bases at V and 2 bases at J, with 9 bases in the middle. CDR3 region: CASSVDRNYGYTF. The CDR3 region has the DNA TGTGCCAGCAGCGTTGACAGGAACTATGGCTACACCTTC.

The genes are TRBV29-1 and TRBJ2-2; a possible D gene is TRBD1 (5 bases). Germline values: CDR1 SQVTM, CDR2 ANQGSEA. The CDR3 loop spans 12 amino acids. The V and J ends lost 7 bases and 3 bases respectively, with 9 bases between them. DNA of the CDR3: TGCAGCGCAGGGTGGGACACCGGGGAGCTGTTTTTT. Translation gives CSAGWDTGELFF.

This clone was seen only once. Here the CDR3 reads CSVGGRAEQYF. Written as DNA, the CDR3 is TGCAGCGTTGGAGGCAGGGCCGAGCAGTACTTC. The gene calls are TRBV29-1 and TRBJ2-7; a weak D match, TRBD1 (5 bases). With 4 bases removed from V and 6 bases from J, the gap between germline ends came to 10 bases. Germline CDR1 SQVTM, CDR2 ANQGSEA. The CDR3 covers 11 residues.

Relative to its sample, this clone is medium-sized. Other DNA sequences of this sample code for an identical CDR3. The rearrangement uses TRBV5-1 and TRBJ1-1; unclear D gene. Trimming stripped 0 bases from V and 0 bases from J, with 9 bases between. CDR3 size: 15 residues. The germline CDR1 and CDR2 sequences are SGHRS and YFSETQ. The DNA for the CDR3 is TGCGCCAGCAGCTTGGAAGCGGGAGTGAACACTGAAGCTTTCTTT. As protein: CASSLEAGVNTEAFF.

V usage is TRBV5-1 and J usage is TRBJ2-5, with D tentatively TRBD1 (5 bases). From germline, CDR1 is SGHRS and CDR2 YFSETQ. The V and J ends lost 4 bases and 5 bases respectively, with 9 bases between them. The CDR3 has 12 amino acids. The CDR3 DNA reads TGCGCCAGCAGCCTGGACATCGAGACCCAGTACTTC. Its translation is CASSLDIETQYF.

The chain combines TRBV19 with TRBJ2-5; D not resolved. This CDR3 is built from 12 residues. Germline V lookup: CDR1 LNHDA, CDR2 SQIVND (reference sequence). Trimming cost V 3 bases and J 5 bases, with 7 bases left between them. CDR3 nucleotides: TGTGCCAGTAGTATGGCCTGGGAGACCCAGTACTTC. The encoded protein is CASSMAWETQYF. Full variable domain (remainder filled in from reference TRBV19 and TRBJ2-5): DGGITQSPKYLFRKEGQNVTLSCEQNLNHDAMYWYRQDPGQGLRLIYYSQIVNDFQKGDIAEGYSVSREKKESFPLTVTSAQKNPTAFYLCASSMAWETQYFGPGTRLLVL.

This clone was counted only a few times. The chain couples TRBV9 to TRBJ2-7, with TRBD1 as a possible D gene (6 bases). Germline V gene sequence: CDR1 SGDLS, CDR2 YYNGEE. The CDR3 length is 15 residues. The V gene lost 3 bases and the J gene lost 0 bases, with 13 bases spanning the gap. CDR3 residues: CASSESTGSSYEQYF. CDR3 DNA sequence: TGTGCCAGCAGCGAAAGTACAGGGAGCTCCTACGAGCAGTACTTC.